This record concerns one T cell receptor beta chain sequence. The target antigen is unknown. These data originate in a study of chemoradiotherapy in HPV16-positive cancers. Study details: A couple of HPV16-positive patients' cells yielded candidate HPV-specific clones and common motifs.

Clones were sequenced by immunoSEQ multiplex PCR, and TCRdb holds only the in-frame ones, with some missing. Of 2,000 or so clones listed, 70% to 90% are singletons. Trimming cost V 0 bases and J 8 bases; bases outside gene matches: 6. The CDR3 is 16 residues long. Germline V gene sequence: CDR1 LNHDA, CDR2 SQIVND (reference sequence). General observations from the study: Functional assays defining HPV-specific T cells used only a couple of HPV16-positive patients.

The chain combines TRBV19 with TRBJ2-2; 10 nucleotides match TRBD2. The source was tumor tissue, collected from a patient who underwent chemoradiotherapy. This sequence originates from a human donor with HPV-associated anogenital cancer. CDR3 sequence (DNA): TGTGCCAGTAGTATAGAACTAGCGGGATCGTTTGGGGAGCTGTTTTTT. Residues: CASSIELAGSFGELFF.